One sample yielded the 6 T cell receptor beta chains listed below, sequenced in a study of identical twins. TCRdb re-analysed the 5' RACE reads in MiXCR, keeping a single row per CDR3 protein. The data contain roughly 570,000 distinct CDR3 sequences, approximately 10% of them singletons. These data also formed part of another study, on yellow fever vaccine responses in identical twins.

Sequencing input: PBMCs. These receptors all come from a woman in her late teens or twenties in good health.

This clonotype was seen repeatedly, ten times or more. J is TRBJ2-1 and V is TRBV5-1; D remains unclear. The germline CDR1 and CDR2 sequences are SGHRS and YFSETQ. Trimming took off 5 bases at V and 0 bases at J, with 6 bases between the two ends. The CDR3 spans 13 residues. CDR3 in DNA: TGCGCCAGCAGAGTCTCCTCCTACAATGAGCAGTTCTTC. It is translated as CASRVSSYNEQFF.

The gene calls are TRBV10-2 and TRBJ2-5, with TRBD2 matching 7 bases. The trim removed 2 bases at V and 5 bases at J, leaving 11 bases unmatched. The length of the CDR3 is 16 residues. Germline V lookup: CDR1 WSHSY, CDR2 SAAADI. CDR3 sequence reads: CASSERRLAIRETQYF. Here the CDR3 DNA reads TGCGCCAGCAGTGAGCGTAGACTAGCTATTCGGGAGACCCAGTACTTC.

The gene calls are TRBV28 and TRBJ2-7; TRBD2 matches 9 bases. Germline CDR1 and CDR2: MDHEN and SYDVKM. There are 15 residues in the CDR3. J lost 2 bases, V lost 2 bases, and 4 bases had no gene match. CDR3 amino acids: CASSLPTSGPYEQYF. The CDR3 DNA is TGTGCCAGCAGTTTACCGACTAGCGGACCCTACGAGCAGTACTTC.

CDR3 protein: CSVQRGAGSGELFF. The CDR3 DNA reads TGCAGCGTTCAGCGGGGGGCTGGAAGCGGGGAGCTGTTTTTT. The gene calls are TRBV29-1 and TRBJ2-2, with TRBD2 matching 9 bases. Per the germline V gene, CDR1 is SQVTM and CDR2 is ANQGSEA. V trimming: 5 bases; J trimming: 7 bases; junction bases outside the gene matches: 8. CDR3 length: 14 residues.

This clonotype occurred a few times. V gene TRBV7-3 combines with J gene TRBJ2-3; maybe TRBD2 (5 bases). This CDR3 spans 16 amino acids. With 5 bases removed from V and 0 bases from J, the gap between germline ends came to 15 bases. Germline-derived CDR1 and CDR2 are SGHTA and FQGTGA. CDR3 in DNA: TGTGCCAGCAGCCCCGGGATCGCTTCTAGCACAGATACGCAGTATTTT. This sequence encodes CASSPGIASSTDTQYF.

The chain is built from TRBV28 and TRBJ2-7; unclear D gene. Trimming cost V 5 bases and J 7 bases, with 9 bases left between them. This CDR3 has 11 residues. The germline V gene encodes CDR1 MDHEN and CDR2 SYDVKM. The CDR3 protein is CASSARPEQYF. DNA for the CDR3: TGTGCCAGCAGTGCCAGACCAGAGCAGTACTTC.